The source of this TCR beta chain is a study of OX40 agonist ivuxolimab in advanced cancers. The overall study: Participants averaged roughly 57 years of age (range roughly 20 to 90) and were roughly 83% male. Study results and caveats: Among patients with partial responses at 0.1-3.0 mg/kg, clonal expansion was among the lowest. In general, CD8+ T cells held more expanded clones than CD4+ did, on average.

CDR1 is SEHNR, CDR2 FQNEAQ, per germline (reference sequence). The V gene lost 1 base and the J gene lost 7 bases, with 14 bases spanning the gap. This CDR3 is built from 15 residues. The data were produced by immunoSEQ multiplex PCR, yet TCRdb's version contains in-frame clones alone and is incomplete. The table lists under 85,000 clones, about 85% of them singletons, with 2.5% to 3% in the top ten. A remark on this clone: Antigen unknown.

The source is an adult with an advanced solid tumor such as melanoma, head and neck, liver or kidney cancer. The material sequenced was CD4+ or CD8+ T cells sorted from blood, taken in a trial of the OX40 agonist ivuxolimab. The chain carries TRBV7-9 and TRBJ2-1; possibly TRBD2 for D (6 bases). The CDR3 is CASSLVGGMVNEQFF. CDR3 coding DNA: TGTGCCAGCAGCTTAGTTGGGGGGATGGTGAATGAGCAGTTCTTC.